Sequencing of this T cell receptor (beta chain) was carried out in a study of T cells in Graves' hyperthyroidism and ophthalmopathy. At least ten counts were recorded for this clonotype. Its target is not known. J gave up 2 bases and V 4 bases, and 12 bases lay outside the gene matches. The CDR3 totals 18 residues. RNA transcripts served as the template for amplifying TCR beta CDR3 regions. TCR CDR3 regions were first amplified by RT-PCR with HTBI primers. TCRdb reprocessed the multiplex PCR reads via MiXCR and lists one record per CDR3 protein. The data show about 370,000 distinct CDR3 sequences, roughly 15% seen once. Study-wide results and limits: Also found in blood were most expanded thyroid clonotypes above 0.001. Ophthalmopathy was told apart from stable hyperthyroidism by a 13 V-J model.

The source material was blood. This sequence joins TRBV12-3 or TRBV12-4 and TRBJ2-1; 9 bases map to TRBD2. This clonotype originated in a woman aged 60-75 years with Graves' ophthalmopathy. As DNA, the CDR3 is TGTGCCAGCAGTTCAGCCGATAGCGGGAGTATCCCCTACAATGAGCAGTTCTTC. Its protein is CASSSADSGSIPYNEQFF.